A selection of T cell receptor beta chains follows, all from one sample in a study of cytomegalovirus exposure and HLA in healthy donors. Here immunoSEQ multiplex PCR was the method, and the copy in TCRdb shows in-frame clones only, minus some. The data contain 100,000 to 150,000 clones, roughly 72% of them singletons. The material sequenced was PBMCs. The receptor set was obtained from a man in his forties or fifties in good health and CMV-seropositive. CDR3s include the opening cysteine and the closing phenylalanine or tryptophan. A D gene is named only where the DNA matches it firmly.

v_call	d_call	j_call	cdr3_nt	cdr3_aa
TRBV18	TRBD1	TRBJ1-1	TGTGCCAGCTCACCTTCCTGGACAGGGGTTATTAAGAACACTGAAGCTTTCTTT	CASSPSWTGVIKNTEAFF
TRBV29-1	TRBD2	TRBJ2-3	TGCAGCGCTACACGGGACTACGGAACAGATACGCAGTATTTT	CSATRDYGTDTQYF
TRBV2	NA	TRBJ1-6	TGTGCCAGCAGTGACAGATCGAATTCACCCCTCCACTTT	CASSDRSNSPLHF
TRBV7-8	NA	TRBJ1-1	TGTGCCAGCAGCTTAGACCAGGCTCTTAGGGGCACTGAAGCTTTCTTT	CASSLDQALRGTEAFF
TRBV6-5	NA	TRBJ2-6	TGTGCCAGCAGTTCCGACATCTCTGGGGCCAACGTCCTGACTTTC	CASSSDISGANVLTF
TRBV5-1	TRBD2	TRBJ2-7	TGCGCCAGCACTGAACTAGCGGGAGGGCCCAACGAGCAGTACTTC	CASTELAGGPNEQYF
TRBV5-1	NA	TRBJ2-2	TGCGCCAGCAGCTTGGGTACGGTAGTAAAGCGGACGAACACCGGGGAGCTGTTTTTT	CASSLGTVVKRTNTGELFF
TRBV19	NA	TRBJ1-1	TGTGCCAGTAGTGGTAAGCTTTTAAACACTGAAGCTTTCTTT	CASSGKLLNTEAFF
TRBV9	NA	TRBJ1-6	TGTGCCAGCGGGGACACCGCCTCCAATTCACCCCTCCACTTT	CASGDTASNSPLHF
TRBV7-9	TRBD1	TRBJ1-2	TGTGCCAGCAGCTTAGGGGACAGGGTCTATGGCTACACCTTC	CASSLGDRVYGYTF
TRBV5-1	NA	TRBJ1-1	TGCGCCACCCAGCTTGGATGGGGAGGGAACACTGAAGCTTTCTTT	CATQLGWGGNTEAFF
TRBV12-5	TRBD2	TRBJ2-1	TGTGCTAGTGGGGTAGCGGGAGGGTACAATGAGCAGTTCTTC	CASGVAGGYNEQFF
TRBV28	TRBD2	TRBJ2-1	TGTGCCAGCAGTTCCCTAGCGGGAAGAAGAAATGAGCAGTTCTTC	CASSSLAGRRNEQFF
TRBV11-3	NA	TRBJ1-1	TGTGCCAGCAGCTTGGGGGGGGGAGGAGGCGAAAACACTGAAGCTTTCTTT	CASSLGGGGGENTEAFF
TRBV11-2	TRBD1	TRBJ1-6	TGTGCCAGCAGCTTCCGGGACAGGGGGCTTGGTTCACCCCTCCACTTT	CASSFRDRGLGSPLHF
TRBV7-6	NA	TRBJ2-7	TGTGCCAGCAGTCTCTCTTACTCCTACGGGCAGTACTTC	CASSLSYSYGQYF
TRBV29-1	TRBD2	TRBJ2-2	TGCAGCGTTTTTGGACTAGCGGGAGACGGGGAGCTGTTTTTT	CSVFGLAGDGELFF